The clone carrying this TCR beta chain came up many times. Its antigen is unidentified. This specimen belongs to a study of T cell repertoires in cytomegalovirus infection. Study-wide background: A matching HLA type, together with CMV infection, was signaled by public TCR beta signatures.

Notes on the study in general: Cumulative public TCR beta family frequency identified carriers of CMV plus the relevant HLA.

The CDR3 covers 16 residues. Per germline, CDR1 SGHTA and CDR2 FQGNSA. V dropped 1 base and J dropped 3; count of bases not matched to a gene: 6. TCRdb re-derived calls from the reads in MiXCR, one entry per CDR3 protein. The table records 560,000 or so distinct CDR3 sequences, 15% to 20% of them present only once. Sequencing was carried out using CD8+ T cells from PBMCs. The chain uses TRBV7-2 and TRBJ1-1, with TRBD1 identical over 9 bases. This receptor was obtained from a human donor in good health (CMV status not recorded). Some clones in this sample may be carry-over from other donors' samples. The CDR3 protein is CASSLDKDRGYTEAFF. In DNA, the CDR3 is TGTGCCAGCAGCTTAGATAAGGACAGGGGATACACTGAAGCTTTCTTT.